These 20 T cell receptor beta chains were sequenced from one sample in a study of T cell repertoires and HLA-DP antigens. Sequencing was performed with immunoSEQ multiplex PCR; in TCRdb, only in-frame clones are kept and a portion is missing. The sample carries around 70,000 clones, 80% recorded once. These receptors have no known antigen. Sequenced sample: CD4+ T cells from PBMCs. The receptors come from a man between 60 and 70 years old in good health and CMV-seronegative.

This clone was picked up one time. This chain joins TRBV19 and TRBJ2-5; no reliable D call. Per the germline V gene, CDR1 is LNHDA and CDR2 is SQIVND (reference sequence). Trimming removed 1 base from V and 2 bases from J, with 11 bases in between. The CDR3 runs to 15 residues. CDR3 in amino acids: CASSIGRLSQETQYF. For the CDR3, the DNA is TGTGCCAGTAGTATAGGCAGGCTAAGTCAAGAGACCCAGTACTTC.

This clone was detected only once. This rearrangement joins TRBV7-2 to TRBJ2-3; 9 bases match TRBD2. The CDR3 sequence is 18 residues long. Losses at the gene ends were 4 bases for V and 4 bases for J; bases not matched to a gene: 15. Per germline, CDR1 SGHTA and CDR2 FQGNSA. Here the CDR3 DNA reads TGTGCCAGCAGCTCGGGGGGGGTTGGGACTAGCTTCCCAGATACGCAGTATTTT. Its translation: CASSSGGVGTSFPDTQYF.

CDR3: CASSVAYRETQYF. The CDR3 nucleotides read TGTGCCAGTAGTGTCGCATACAGGGAGACCCAGTACTTC. This chain links TRBV19 with TRBJ2-5, with D possibly being TRBD1 (5 bases). The CDR3 length is 13 residues. The V end lost 5 bases, the J end lost 5 bases, and 12 bases lay between the germline ends. Germline CDR1 reads LNHDA; CDR2 reads SQIVND (reference sequence).

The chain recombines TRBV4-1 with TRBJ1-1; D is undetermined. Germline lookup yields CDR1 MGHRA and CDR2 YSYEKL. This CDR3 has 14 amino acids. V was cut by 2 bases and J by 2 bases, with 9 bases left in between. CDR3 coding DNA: TGCGCCAGCAGCCAACTAGGGTTCAACACTGAAGCTTTCTTT. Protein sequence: CASSQLGFNTEAFF.

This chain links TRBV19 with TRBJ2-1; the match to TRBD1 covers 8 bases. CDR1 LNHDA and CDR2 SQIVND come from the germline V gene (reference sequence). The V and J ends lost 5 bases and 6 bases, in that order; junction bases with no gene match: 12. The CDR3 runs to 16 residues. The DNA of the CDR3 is TGTGCCAGTAGTTCGGCCGGGACAGGATGGAGCAATGAGCAGTTCTTC. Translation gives CASSSAGTGWSNEQFF.

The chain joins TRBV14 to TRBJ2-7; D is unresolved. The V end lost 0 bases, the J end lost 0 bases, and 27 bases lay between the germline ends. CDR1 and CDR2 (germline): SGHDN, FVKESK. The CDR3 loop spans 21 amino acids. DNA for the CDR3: TGTGCCAGCAGCCAAGATGATGGGAATCGGGTTGAGTTCCCTAGCTCCTACGAGCAGTACGTC. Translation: CASSQDDGNRVEFPSSYEQYV.

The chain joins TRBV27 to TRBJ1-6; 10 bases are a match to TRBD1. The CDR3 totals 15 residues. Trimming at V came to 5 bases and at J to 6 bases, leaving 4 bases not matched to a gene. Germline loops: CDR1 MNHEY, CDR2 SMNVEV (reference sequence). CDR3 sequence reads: CASSDRGHGNSPLHF. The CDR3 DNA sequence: TGTGCCAGCAGTGACAGGGGGCACGGTAATTCACCCCTCCACTTT.

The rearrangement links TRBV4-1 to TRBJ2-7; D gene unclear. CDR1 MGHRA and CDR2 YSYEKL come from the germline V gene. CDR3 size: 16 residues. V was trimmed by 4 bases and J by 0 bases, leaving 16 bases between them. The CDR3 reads CASSPRPYRSSYEQYF. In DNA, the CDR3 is TGCGCCAGCAGCCCGAGACCATACAGAAGCTCCTACGAGCAGTACTTC.

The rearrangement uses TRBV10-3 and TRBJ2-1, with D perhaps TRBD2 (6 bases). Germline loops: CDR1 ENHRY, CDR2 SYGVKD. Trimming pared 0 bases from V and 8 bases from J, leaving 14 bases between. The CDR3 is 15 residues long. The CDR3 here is CAISESGGIVDEQFF. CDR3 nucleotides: TGTGCCATCAGTGAGTCGGGAGGTATCGTCGATGAGCAGTTCTTC.

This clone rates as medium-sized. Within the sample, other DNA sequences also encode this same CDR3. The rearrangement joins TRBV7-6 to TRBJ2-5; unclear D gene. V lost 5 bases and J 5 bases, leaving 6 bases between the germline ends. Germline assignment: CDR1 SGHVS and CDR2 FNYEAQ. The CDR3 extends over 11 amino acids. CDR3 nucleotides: TGTGCCAGCAGCCCGCGGGAGACCCAGTACTTC. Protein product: CASSPRETQYF.

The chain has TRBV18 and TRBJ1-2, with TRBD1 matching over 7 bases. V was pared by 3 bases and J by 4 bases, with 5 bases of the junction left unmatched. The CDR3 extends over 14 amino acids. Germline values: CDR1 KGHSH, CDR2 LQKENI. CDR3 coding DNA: TGTGCCAGCTCACCGAGCGGACAGGCCTATGGCTACACCTTC. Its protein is CASSPSGQAYGYTF.

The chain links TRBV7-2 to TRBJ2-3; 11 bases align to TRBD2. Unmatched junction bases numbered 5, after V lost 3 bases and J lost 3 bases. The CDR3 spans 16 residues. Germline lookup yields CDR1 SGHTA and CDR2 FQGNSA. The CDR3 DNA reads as TGTGCCAGCAGCTTTCGTTTAGCGGGAGGGACAGATACGCAGTATTTT. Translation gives CASSFRLAGGTDTQYF. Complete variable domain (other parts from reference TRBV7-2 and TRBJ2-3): GAGVSQSPSNKVTEKGKDVELRCDPISGHTALYWYRQSLGQGLEFLIYFQGNSAPDKSGLPSDRFSAERTGGSVSTLTIQRTQQEDSAVYLCASSFRLAGGTDTQYFGPGTRLTVL.

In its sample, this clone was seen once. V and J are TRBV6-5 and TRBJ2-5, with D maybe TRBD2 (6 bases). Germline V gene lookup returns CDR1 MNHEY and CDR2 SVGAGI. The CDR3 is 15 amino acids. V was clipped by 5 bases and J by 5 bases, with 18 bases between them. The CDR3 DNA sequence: TGTGCCAGCAGTCAAGTGGGTGCGGGGTGGGAGACCCAGTACTTC. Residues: CASSQVGAGWETQYF.

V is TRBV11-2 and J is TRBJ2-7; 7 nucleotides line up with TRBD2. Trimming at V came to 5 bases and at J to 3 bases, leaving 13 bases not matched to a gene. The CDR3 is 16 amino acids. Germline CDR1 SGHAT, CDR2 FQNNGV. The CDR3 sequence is CASSPSRLAENYEQYF. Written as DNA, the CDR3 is TGTGCCAGCAGCCCTTCTCGGCTAGCGGAAAACTACGAGCAGTACTTC.

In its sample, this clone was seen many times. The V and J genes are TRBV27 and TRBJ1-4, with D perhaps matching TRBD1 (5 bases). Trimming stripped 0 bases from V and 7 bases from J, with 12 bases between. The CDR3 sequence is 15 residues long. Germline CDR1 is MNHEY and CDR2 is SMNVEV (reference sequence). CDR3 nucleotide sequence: TGTGCCAGCAGTTTATCACGGGACCGCGGTGAAAAACTGTTTTTT. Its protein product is CASSLSRDRGEKLFF.

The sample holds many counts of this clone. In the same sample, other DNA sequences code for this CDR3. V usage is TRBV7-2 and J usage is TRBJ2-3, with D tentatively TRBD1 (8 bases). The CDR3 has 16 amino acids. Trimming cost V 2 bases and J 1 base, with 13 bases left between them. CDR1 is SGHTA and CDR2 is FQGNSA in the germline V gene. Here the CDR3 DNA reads TGTGCCAGCAGCTTAACAGGGGGGGCCGGCACAGATACGCAGTATTTT. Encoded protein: CASSLTGGAGTDTQYF. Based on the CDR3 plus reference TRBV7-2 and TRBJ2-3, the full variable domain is GAGVSQSPSNKVTEKGKDVELRCDPISGHTALYWYRQSLGQGLEFLIYFQGNSAPDKSGLPSDRFSAERTGGSVSTLTIQRTQQEDSAVYLCASSLTGGAGTDTQYFGPGTRLTVL.

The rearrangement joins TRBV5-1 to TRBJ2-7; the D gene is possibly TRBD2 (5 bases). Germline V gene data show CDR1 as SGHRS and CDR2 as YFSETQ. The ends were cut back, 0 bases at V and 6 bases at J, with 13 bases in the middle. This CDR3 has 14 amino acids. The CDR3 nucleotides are TGCGCCAGCAGCTTGGTAGCGTTCTATCGCGAGCAGTACGTC. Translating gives CASSLVAFYREQYV.

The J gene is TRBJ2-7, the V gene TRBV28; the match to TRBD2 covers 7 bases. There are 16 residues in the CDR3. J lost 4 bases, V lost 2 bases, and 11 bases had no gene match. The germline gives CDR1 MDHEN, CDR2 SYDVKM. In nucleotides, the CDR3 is TGTGCCAGCAGTTTAATAGGCGGGGGAGGTTTGTACGAGCAGTACTTC. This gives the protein CASSLIGGGGLYEQYF.

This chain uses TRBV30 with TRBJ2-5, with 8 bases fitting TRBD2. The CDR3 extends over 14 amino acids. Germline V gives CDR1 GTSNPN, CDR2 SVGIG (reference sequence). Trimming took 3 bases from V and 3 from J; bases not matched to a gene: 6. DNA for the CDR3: TGTGCCTGGAGACCGGGACTAGAGGAAGAGACCCAGTACTTC. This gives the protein CAWRPGLEEETQYF.

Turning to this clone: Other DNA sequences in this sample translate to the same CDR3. The CDR3 sequence is CASSERAQNTEAFF. The CDR3 DNA sequence: TGTGCCAGCAGTGAACGGGCACAGAACACTGAAGCTTTCTTT. The V gene is TRBV6-1, the J gene TRBJ1-1; D not resolved. Germline V gene data show CDR1 as MNHNS and CDR2 as SASEGT. The CDR3 has 14 residues. Trimming pared 2 bases from V and 1 base from J, leaving 8 bases between.